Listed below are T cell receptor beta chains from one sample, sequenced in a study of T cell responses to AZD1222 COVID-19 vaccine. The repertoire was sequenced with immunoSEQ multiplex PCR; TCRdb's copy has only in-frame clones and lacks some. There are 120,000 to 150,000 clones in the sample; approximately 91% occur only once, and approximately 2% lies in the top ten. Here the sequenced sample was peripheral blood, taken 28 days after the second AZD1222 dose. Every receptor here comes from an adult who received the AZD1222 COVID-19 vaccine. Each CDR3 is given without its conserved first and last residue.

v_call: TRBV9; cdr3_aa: ASSVDPHGRNTEAF
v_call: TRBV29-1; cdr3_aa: SILTGAMTEAF
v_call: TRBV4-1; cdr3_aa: ASSLYNTGELF
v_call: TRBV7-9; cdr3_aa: ASSMGGLNQPQH
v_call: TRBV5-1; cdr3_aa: ASSLGDNSGYT
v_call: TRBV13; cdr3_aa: ASSLRAKGFNTEAF
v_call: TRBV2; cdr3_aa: ASRSEGIYTDTQY
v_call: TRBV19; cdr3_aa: ASSIGLTDRAYNEQF
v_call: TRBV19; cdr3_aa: ASSSPRDRANIQY
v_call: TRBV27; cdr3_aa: ASSPLGGYSYNEQF
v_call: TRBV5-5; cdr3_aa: ASSVTGVSAF
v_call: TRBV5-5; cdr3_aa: ASSSPETQY
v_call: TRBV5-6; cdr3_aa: ASSRDSGGPVETQY
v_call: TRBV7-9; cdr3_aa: ASSETGGKNIQY
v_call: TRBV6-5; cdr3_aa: ASSNSGSSYNEQF
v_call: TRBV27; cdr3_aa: ASSLDPRGQPQH
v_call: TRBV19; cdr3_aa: ASRGHEAF
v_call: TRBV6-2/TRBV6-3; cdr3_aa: ASSYRRAGVYEQF
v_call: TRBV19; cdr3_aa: ASSIGRLAITDTQY
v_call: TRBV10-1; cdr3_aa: ASSPGGRETQY
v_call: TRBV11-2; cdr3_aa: ASSLPPGTSLGDTQY
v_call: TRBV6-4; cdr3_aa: ATNDFSGTPYEQY